This TCR beta chain is drawn from a study of T cell clonality in common variable immunodeficiency. This clone showed up many times. Its antigen is unidentified. The DNA ends 3 residues before the CDR3 does, and the rest of the CDR3 is filled in from the germline J gene. The J segment lost 4 bases and the V segment lost 5 bases, leaving 4 bases of the junction unmatched. Germline V gives CDR1 WNHNN, CDR2 SYGVQD (reference sequence). The CDR3 consists of 14 residues. TCRdb's copy holds only in-frame clones and misses some; the assay was immunoSEQ multiplex PCR. This sample comprises roughly 42,000 clones, none seen once only. Whole-study findings and limits: Compared with healthy controls, CVID subjects showed increased TCRbeta clonality, mostly in about a third.

The receptor was derived from a person aged 18 to 75 in good health. The chain carries TRBV10-1 and TRBJ2-3; 9 bases are a match to TRBD1. The sequenced sample consisted of peripheral blood mononuclear cells. CDR3 loop: CASSNRGRSDTQYF. CDR3 DNA, as far as it was read: TGCGCCAGCAGTAACAGGGGGCGGTCAGATACG.